This TCR beta chain was identified in a study of CD8 T cells in Susac syndrome. FACS enriched CD8+ TEMRA cells, while bulk CD8+ and CD4+ were negatively isolated. RNA, at about 0.45 to 1 ug, was reverse transcribed with random hexamers. Amplification of the TCR beta CDR3 was carried out by immunoSEQ multiplex PCR, which spanned a total of 54 Vbeta and 13 Jbeta segments. One entry per CDR3 protein results from TCRdb running MiXCR on the immunoSEQ multiplex PCR reads. The table includes under 150,000 distinct CDR3 sequences, around nine tenths detected once. The V gene lost 3 bases and the J gene lost 5 bases, with 22 bases spanning the gap. This CDR3 has 17 amino acids.

V gene TRBV12-3 or TRBV12-4 combines with J gene TRBJ2-5, with D possibly called TRBD1 or TRBD2 (6 bases each). Material for sequencing was CD8+ T cells from PBMCs. This sequence originates from a human donor with multiple sclerosis. The CDR3 protein is CASSFPQEGVQWETQYF. The CDR3 DNA sequence: TGTGCCAGCAGTTTCCCCCAGGAGGGGGTACAGTGGGAGACCCAGTACTTC.